This note documents a single TCR beta chain sequence. Trimming cost V 5 bases and J 2 bases; bases outside gene matches: 11. This CDR3 region has 17 residues. Per the germline V gene, CDR1 is SGHTA and CDR2 is FQGTGA. This sample was taken from a study of Ad26.COV2.S vaccination and SARS-CoV-2 variants. The treatment here: some 20 received Ad26.COV2.S at low or high dose, single or two shots; roughly five received placebo; per-sample allocation not given. The samples were gathered on day 63 after the first injection of vaccine or placebo. The method was immunoSEQ multiplex PCR; TCRdb's version includes in-frame clones alone and lacks a portion of them. The sample has 350,000 to 600,000 clones, 70% to 90% seen once.

The sequence was obtained from a person aged 18 to 59 who received the Ad26.COV2.S COVID-19 vaccine or a placebo. The specimen was peripheral blood, collected in a trial of Ad26.COV2.S vaccine versus placebo. The rearrangement joins TRBV7-3 to TRBJ2-1; 8 nucleotides agree with TRBD2. CDR3 in DNA: TGTGCCAGCAGCCCGAACGGGGCGGGGGGTACCTACAATGAGCAGTTCTTC. Protein product: CASSPNGAGGTYNEQFF.